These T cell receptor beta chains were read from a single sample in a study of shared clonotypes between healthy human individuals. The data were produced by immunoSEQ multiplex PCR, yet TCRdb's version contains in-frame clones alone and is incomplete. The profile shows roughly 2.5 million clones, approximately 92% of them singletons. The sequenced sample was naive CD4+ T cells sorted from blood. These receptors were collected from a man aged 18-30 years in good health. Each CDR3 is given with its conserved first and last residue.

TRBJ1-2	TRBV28	CASRPGGVNYGYTF
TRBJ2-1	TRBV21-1	CASSKDERASGREIDEQFF
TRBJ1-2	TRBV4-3	CASSQARVGQGGVYGYTF
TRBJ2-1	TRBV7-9	CASLSAGLGNEQFF
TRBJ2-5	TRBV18	CASSPQGQGLETQYF
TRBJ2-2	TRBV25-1	CASSEFMPKGAFGGELFF
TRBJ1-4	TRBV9	CASSVAGGGVEKLFF
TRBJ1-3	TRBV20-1	CSAPFTNTIYF
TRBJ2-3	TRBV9	CASSENPTTTDTQYF
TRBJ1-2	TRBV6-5	CASSYSPGAYGYTF
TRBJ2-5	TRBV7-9	CASSLAFVETQYF
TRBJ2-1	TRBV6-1	CASVPSSYNEQFF
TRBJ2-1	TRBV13	CASRETGASEQFF
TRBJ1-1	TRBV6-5	CASSSTGPSVATEAFF
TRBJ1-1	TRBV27	CASRDTKNTEAFF
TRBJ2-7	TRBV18	CASSATRQGGYEQYF
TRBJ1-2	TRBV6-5	CASSYGTRGSGYTF
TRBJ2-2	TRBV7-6	CASSRGTHTGELFF
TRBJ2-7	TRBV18	CASSRGHEQYF
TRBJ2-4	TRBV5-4	CASSLVGALLFW
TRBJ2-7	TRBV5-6	CASSVGRQTYEQYF
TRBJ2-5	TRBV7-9	CASTTRTDQETQYF
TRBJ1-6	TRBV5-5	CASSLNRNSPLHF
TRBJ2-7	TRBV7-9	CASSSSDYEQYF
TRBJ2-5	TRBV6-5	CASSYVTGGETQYF
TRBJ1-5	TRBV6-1	CASSAGGTDNQRPQHF
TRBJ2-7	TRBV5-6	CASSLAGLASEQYF
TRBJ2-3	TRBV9	CASSAGGWQGTHSSTDTQYF
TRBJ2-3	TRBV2	CASPEEGPGAGTDTQYF
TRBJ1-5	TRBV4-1	CASSQPDRDFQPQHF
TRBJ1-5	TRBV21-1	CASSKIQDSNQPQHF
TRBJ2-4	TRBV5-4	CASSRVEGPKNIQYF
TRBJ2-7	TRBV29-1	CSVEVPQGSAYEQYF
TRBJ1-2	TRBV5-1	CASSLGQGDGCTF
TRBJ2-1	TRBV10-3	CAISERIGQGYNEQFF
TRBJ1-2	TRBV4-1	CASSHENTGANYGYTF
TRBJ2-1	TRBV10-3	CAISESPQGFSYNEQFF
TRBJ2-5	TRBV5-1	CASSLASDETQYF
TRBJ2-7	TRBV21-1	CASSPPSYEQYF
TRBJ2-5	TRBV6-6	CASSYSGTGQETQYF
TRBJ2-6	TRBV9	CASSVGAGANVLTF
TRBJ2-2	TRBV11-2	CASSLFSLLGFTGELFF
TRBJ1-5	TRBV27	CASSFTANQPQHF
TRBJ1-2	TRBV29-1	CSVSQGGVYGYTF
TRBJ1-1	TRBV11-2	CASSLDLQGNTEAFF
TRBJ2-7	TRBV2	CASSDRLTGEYEQYF
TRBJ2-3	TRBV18	CASSPFDTDTQYF
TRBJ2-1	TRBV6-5	CASSPRDSHNEQFF
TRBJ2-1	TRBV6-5	CASSPLLGYNEQFF
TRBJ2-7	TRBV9	CASSVGRATYEQYF
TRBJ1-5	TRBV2	CASSPDRASNQPQHF
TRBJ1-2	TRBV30	CAWRIRGIHYGYTF
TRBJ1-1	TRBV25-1	CASSDDRNTEAFF
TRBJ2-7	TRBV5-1	CASSLRQGGHEQYF
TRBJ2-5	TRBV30	CAWSLDRGQEETQYF